Given below is one T cell receptor beta chain in context. This specimen comes from a study of cytomegalovirus exposure and HLA in healthy donors. The CDR3 contains 15 residues. CDR1 SGHTA and CDR2 FQGNSA come from the germline V gene. The V end was cut by 5 bases, the J end by 3 bases, with 17 bases between. PCR amplification relied on 60 Vbeta primers (plus 13 Jbeta primers). The data were produced by immunoSEQ multiplex PCR, yet TCRdb's version contains in-frame clones alone and is incomplete. The data show fewer than 130,000 clones, 80% seen once. This TCR derives from a woman aged 60-75 years in good health and CMV-seropositive. The V and J genes are TRBV7-2 and TRBJ2-7, with TRBD1 as a possible D gene (6 bases). The specimen sequenced was PBMCs. CDR3 DNA: TGTGCCAGCAGCGAGGGACACGGAGGTGGCTACGAGCAGTACTTC. It translates to CASSEGHGGGYEQYF.